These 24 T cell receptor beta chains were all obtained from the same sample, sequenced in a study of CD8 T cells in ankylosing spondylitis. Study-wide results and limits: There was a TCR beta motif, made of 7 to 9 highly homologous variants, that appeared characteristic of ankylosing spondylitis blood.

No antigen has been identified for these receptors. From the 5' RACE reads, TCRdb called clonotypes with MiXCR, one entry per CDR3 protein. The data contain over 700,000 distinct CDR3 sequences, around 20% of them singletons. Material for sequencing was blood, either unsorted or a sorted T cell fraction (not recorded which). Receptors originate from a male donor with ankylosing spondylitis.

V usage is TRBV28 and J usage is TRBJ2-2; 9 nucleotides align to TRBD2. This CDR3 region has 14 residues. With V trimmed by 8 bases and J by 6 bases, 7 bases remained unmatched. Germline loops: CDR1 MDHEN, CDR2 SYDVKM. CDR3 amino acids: CASGAGGPAGELFF. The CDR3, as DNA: TGTGCCAGCGGGGCGGGAGGGCCGGCCGGGGAGCTGTTTTTT.

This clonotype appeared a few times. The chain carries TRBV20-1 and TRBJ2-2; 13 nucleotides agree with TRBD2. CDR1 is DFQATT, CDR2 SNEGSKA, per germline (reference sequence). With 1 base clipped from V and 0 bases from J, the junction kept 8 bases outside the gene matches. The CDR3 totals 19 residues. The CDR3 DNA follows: TGCAGTGCTAGAGGCAGACTAGCGGGGGGAACCGCGAACACCGGGGAGCTGTTTTTT. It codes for CSARGRLAGGTANTGELFF.

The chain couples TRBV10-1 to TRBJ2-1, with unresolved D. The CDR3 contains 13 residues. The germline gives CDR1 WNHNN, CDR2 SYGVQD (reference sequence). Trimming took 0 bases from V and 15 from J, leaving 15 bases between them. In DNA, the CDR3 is TGCGCCAGCAGTGAGTCCTTCAGCGCCCCGCGGTTCTTC. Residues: CASSESFSAPRFF.

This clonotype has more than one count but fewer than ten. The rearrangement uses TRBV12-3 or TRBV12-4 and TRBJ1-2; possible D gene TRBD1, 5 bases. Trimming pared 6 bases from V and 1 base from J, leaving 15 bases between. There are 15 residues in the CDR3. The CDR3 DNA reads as TGTGCCAGCAGCAGCGGGGGAGGGTTTAACTATGGCTACACCTTC. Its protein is CASSSGGGFNYGYTF.

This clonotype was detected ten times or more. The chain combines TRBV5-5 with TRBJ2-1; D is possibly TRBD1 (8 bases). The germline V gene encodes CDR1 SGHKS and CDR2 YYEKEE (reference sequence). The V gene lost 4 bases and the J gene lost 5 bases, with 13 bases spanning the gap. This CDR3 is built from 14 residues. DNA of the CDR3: TGTGCCAGCAGCCCGGGGGGACAGGACAATGAGCAGTTCTTC. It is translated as CASSPGGQDNEQFF.

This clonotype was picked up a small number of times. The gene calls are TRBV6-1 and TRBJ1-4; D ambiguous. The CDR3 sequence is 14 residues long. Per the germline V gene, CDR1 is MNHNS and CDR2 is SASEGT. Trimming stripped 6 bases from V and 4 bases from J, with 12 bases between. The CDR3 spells CASSPTDINEKLFF. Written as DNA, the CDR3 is TGTGCCAGCAGCCCAACTGATATTAATGAAAAACTGTTTTTT.

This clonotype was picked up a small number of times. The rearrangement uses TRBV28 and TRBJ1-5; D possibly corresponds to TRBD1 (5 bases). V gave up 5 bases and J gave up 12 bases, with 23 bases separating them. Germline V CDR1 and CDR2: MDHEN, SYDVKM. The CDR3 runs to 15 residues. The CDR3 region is CASSPSIGARSRQHF. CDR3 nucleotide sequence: TGTGCCAGCAGTCCCTCTATTGGGGCCCGAAGTCGCCAGCATTTT.

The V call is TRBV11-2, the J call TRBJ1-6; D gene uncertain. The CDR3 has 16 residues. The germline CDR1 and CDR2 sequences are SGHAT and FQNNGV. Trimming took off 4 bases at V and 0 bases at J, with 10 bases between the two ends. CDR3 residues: CASSSGESSYNSPLHF. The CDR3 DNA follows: TGTGCCAGCAGCTCAGGCGAGAGCTCCTATAATTCACCCCTCCACTTT.

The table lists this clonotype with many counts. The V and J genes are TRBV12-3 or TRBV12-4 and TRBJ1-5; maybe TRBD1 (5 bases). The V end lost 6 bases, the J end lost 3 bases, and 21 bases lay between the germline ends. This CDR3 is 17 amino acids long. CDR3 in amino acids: CASRDSGPDRHNQPQHF. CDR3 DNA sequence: TGTGCCAGCAGGGATTCCGGACCCGACAGACACAATCAGCCCCAGCATTTT.

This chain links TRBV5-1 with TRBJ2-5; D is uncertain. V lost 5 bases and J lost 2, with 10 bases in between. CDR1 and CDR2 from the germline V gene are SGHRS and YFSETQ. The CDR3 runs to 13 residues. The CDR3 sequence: CASSPWPQETQYF. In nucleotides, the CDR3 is TGCGCCAGCAGTCCGTGGCCGCAAGAGACCCAGTACTTC.

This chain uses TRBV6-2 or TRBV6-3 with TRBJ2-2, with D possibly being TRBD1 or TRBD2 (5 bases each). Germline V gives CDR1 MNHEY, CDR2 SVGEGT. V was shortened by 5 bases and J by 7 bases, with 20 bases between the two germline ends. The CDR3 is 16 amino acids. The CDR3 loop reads CASSDYSRGANGELFF. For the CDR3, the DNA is TGTGCCAGCAGTGACTATTCAAGAGGGGCGAACGGGGAGCTGTTTTTT.

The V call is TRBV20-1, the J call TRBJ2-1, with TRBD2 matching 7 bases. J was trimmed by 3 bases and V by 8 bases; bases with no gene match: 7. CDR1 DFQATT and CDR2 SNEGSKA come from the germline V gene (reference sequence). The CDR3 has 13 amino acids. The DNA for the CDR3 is TGCAGTTGCCGGGAGGATTTCTACAATGAGCAGTTCTTC. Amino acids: CSCREDFYNEQFF.

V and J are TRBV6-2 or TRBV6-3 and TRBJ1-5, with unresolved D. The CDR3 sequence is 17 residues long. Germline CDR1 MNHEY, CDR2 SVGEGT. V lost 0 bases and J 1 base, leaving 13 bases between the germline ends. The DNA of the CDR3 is TGTGCCAGCAGTTACTCGAGTTCCCGTTCGAGCAATCAGCCCCAGCATTTT. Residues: CASSYSSSRSSNQPQHF.

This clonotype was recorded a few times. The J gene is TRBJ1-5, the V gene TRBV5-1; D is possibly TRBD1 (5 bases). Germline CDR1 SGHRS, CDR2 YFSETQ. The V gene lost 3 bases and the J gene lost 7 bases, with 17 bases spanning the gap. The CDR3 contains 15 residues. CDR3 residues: CASSYSPDRQQPQHF. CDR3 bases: TGCGCCAGCAGCTACTCACCTGACAGACAACAGCCCCAGCATTTT. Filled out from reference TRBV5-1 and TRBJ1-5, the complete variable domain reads KAGVTQTPRYLIKTRGQQVTLSCSPISGHRSVSWYQQTPGQGLQFLFEYFSETQRNKGNFPGRFSGRQFSNSRSEMNVSTLELGDSALYLCASSYSPDRQQPQHFGDGTRLSIL.

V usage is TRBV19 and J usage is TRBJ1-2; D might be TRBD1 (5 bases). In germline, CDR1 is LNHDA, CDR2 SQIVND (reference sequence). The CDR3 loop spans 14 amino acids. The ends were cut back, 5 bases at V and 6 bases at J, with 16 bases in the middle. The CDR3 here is CASSSPTGEHGYTF. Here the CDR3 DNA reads TGTGCCAGTAGTTCACCGACGGGGGAACATGGCTACACCTTC.

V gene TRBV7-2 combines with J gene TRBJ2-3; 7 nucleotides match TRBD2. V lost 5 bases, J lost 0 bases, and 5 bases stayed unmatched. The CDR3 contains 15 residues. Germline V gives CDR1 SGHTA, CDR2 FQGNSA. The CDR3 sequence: CASSPLAISTDTQYF. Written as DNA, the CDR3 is TGTGCCAGCAGCCCACTAGCGATCAGCACAGATACGCAGTATTTT.

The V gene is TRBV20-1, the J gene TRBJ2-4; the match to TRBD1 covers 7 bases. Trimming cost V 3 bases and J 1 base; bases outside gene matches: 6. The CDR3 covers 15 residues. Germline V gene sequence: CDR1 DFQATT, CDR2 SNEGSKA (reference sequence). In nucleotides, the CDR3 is TGCAGTGCTAGCGACAGGGCGGGCGCCAAAAACATTCAGTACTTC. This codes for CSASDRAGAKNIQYF.

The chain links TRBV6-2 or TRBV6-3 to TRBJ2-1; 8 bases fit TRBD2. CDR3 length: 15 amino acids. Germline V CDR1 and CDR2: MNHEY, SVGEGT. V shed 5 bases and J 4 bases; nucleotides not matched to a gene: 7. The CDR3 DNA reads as TGTGCCAGCAGTCCCAACGGGAGGGATTACAATGAGCAGTTCTTC. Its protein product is CASSPNGRDYNEQFF.

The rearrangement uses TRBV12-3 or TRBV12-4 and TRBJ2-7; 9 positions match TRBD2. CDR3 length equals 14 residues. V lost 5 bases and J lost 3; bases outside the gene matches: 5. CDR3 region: CASSRLAVGYEQYF. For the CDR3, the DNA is TGTGCCAGCAGTCGACTAGCGGTAGGCTACGAGCAGTACTTC.

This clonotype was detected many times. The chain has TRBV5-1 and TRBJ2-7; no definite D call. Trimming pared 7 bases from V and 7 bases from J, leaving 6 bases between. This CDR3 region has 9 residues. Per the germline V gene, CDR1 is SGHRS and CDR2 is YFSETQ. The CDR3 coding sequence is TGCGCCAGCCGTGGAGAGCAGTACTTC. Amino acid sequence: CASRGEQYF.

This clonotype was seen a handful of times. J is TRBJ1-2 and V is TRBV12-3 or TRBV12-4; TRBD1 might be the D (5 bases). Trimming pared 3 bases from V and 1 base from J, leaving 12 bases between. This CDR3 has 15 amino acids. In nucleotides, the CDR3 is TGTGCCAGCAGTTTTAGCGGGACGGTTAACTATGGCTACACCTTC. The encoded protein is CASSFSGTVNYGYTF.

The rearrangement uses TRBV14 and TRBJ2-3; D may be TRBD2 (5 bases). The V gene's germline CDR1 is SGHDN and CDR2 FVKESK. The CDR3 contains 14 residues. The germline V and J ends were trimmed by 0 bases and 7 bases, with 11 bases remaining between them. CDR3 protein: CASSQDLRGHTQYF. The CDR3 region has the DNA TGTGCCAGCAGCCAAGACCTGAGAGGGCATACGCAGTATTTT.

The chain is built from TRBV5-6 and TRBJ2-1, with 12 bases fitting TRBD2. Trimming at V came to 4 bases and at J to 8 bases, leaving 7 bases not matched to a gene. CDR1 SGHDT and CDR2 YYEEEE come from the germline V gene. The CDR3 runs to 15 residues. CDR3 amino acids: CASSHGTSGFYEQFF. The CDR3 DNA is TGTGCCAGCAGCCATGGGACTAGCGGGTTCTATGAGCAGTTCTTC.

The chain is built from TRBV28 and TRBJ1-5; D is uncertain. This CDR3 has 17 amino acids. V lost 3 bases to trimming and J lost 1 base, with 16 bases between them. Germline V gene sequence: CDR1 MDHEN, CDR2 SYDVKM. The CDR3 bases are TGTGCCAGCAGTTTTTTCTCCCCGGGGTCGAGCAATCAGCCCCAGCATTTT. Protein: CASSFFSPGSSNQPQHF.